This T cell receptor (beta chain) stems from a study of shared clonotypes between healthy human individuals. Study summary: Each donor had three CD4 naive, three CD4 memory, two CD8 naive and one CD8 memory plate.

The V end lost 2 bases, the J end lost 4 bases, and 18 bases lay between the germline ends. Germline values: CDR1 MNHNS, CDR2 SASEGT. The CDR3 runs 16 residues. Note on this clone: The antigen is undetermined.

Profiled with immunoSEQ multiplex PCR; TCRdb holds only in-frame clones, not every one. The table shows over a million clones, with approximately 80% occurring only once. Study-level results: Some clonotypes were shared by all four sorted-subset donors, while others were not shared. The non-shared ones had lower generation probabilities than the shared ones.

The chain joins TRBV6-1 to TRBJ2-7, with TRBD2 as a possible D gene (5 bases). The sequencing sample was made of memory CD4+ T cells from PBMCs. The subset was: CD45RA-negative fraction. The sequence derives from a man younger than 35 in good health. Some clones in this sample may be carry-over from other donors' samples. CDR3 sequence (DNA): TGTGCCAGCAGTGAAAGTGGCTCCCTAGAGGGATACGAGCAGTACTTC. It translates to CASSESGSLEGYEQYF.